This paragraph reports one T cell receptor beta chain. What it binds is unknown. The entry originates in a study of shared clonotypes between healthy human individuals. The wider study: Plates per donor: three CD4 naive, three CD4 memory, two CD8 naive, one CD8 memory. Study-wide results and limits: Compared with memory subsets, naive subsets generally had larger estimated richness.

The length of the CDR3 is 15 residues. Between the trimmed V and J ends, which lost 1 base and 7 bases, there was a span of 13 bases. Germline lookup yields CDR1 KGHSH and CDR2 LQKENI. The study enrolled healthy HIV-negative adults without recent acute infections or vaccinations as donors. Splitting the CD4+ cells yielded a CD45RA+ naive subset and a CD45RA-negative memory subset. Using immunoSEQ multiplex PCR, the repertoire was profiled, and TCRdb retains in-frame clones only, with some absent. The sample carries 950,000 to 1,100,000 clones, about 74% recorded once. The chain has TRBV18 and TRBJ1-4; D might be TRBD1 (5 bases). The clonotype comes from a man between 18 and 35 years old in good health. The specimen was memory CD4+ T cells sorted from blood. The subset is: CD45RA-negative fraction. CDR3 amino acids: CASSPQGRAPEKLFF. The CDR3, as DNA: TGTGCCAGCTCACCACAGGGGAGGGCTCCTGAAAAACTGTTTTTT.